One sample yielded the 23 T cell receptor beta chains listed below, sequenced in a study of vaccination effects on CD4 cells after COVID-19. Measured with immunoSEQ multiplex PCR; TCRdb has only the in-frame clones, and not every one. The sample carries around 26,000 clones, 75% to 85% recorded once. No cognate antigen is known for these TCRs. Pools of viral peptides were used by the ViraFEST assay to expand antigen-specific CD4+ T cells ahead of sequencing. Subsequent to a culture period of 10 to 11 days, CD4+ T cells were isolated. The person was diagnosed with PCR-confirmed SARS-CoV-2 infection between March and December 2020. The source material was CD4+ T cells from PBMCs cultured with HCoV-NL63 spike peptides, sampled before COVID-19 vaccination. Receptors were obtained from a human donor who had a prior SARS-CoV-2 infection.

The chain is built from TRBV5-4 and TRBJ2-3; 9 bases map to TRBD1. The ends lost 3 bases at V and 0 bases at J; junction bases unmatched: 2. The CDR3 has 15 amino acids. Germline CDR1 is SGHNT and CDR2 is YYREEE (reference sequence). The CDR3: CASSSGTGSTDTQYF. As DNA, the CDR3 is TGTGCCAGCAGCTCCGGGACAGGGAGCACAGATACGCAGTATTTT.

The chain carries TRBV25-1 and TRBJ1-2; TRBD1 is a possible D gene (5 bases). The CDR3 loop spans 18 amino acids. Per germline, CDR1 MGHDK and CDR2 SYGVNS. The germline V and J ends were trimmed by 2 bases and 5 bases, with 24 bases remaining between them. The CDR3 sequence: CASSEDPGGQGPLYGYTF. The CDR3 DNA is TGTGCCAGCAGTGAAGACCCCGGAGGTCAGGGCCCTCTATATGGCTACACCTTC.

The gene calls are TRBV29-1 and TRBJ2-7; D call uncertain. Germline CDR1 SQVTM, CDR2 ANQGSEA. The CDR3 length is 12 residues. The ends were cut back, 5 bases at V and 0 bases at J, with 8 bases in the middle. The CDR3 DNA reads TGCAGCGTTTCCGGGTACTCCTACGAGCAGTACTTC. It yields the protein CSVSGYSYEQYF.

This chain joins TRBV5-8 and TRBJ1-5; D not certain. Germline V gives CDR1 SGHTS, CDR2 YDEGEE. The CDR3 is 15 residues long. V lost 0 bases to trimming and J lost 0 bases, with 7 bases between them. The CDR3 spells CASSLGQASNQPQHF. CDR3 nucleotide sequence: TGTGCCAGCAGCTTGGGCCAGGCTAGCAATCAGCCCCAGCATTTT.

This chain connects TRBV6-1 to TRBJ2-7, with 7 bases identical to TRBD2. This CDR3 comprises 15 residues. J gave up 2 bases and V 2 bases, and 6 bases lay outside the gene matches. CDR1 MNHNS and CDR2 SASEGT come from the germline V gene. CDR3 protein: CASSEWGGPTYEQYF. The CDR3 coding sequence is TGTGCCAGCAGTGAATGGGGGGGTCCGACCTACGAGCAGTACTTC.

This chain uses TRBV3-1 (or the pseudogene TRBV3-2) with TRBJ2-1, with 11 bases lining up with TRBD2. The CDR3 sequence is 15 residues long. The ends lost 6 bases at V and 6 bases at J; junction bases unmatched: 7. Germline CDR1 reads LGHDT; CDR2 reads YNNKEL (reference sequence). The CDR3 bases are TGTGCCAGCAGTCCACTAGCGGGAGAGTCCAATGAGCAGTTCTTC. It specifies CASSPLAGESNEQFF.

The chain employs TRBV3-1 (or the pseudogene TRBV3-2) and TRBJ2-1; 8 nucleotides match TRBD1. Trimming cost V 1 base and J 6 bases; bases outside gene matches: 17. Per the germline V gene, CDR1 is LGHDT and CDR2 is YNNKEL (reference sequence). This CDR3 has 19 residues. CDR3 sequence: CASSQVSILDRALGNEQFF. CDR3 DNA sequence: TGTGCCAGCAGCCAAGTAAGTATACTGGACAGGGCGTTGGGCAATGAGCAGTTCTTC.

This clone has a handful of counts. The chain carries TRBV6-4 and TRBJ1-1; D unresolved. The germline CDR1 and CDR2 sequences are MRHNA and SNTAGT. The CDR3 has 13 amino acids. The V and J ends lost 4 bases and 0 bases respectively, with 6 bases between them. The CDR3 coding sequence is TGTGCCAGCAGTGGAGAGATGAACACTGAAGCTTTCTTT. Protein sequence: CASSGEMNTEAFF.

This chain links TRBV12-5 with TRBJ2-1, with D uncertain. Trimming shortened V by 7 bases and J by 4 bases, and 11 bases separated the two germline ends. Germline V gene sequence: CDR1 LGHNT, CDR2 FRNRAP. CDR3 length: 13 amino acids. The CDR3 sequence: CASAPDGYNEQFF. CDR3 nucleotides: TGTGCTAGTGCCCCCGACGGTTACAATGAGCAGTTCTTC.

The chain carries TRBV7-9 and TRBJ1-4; D is perhaps TRBD1 (5 bases). Germline lookup yields CDR1 SEHNR and CDR2 FQNEAQ (reference sequence). Trimming pared 5 bases from V and 5 bases from J, leaving 12 bases between. This CDR3 region has 14 residues. As DNA, the CDR3 is TGTGCCAGCAGCCAGGGAACAGTGAATGAAAAACTGTTTTTT. Protein: CASSQGTVNEKLFF.

This clone has only a few counts. The chain combines TRBV5-1 with TRBJ2-7; D not certain. The germline V and J ends were trimmed by 0 bases and 5 bases, with 9 bases remaining between them. CDR3 length: 13 amino acids. Germline values: CDR1 SGHRS, CDR2 YFSETQ. The CDR3 nucleotides are TGCGCCAGCAGCTTGGGACATCTGAACGAGCAGTACTTC. Its protein product is CASSLGHLNEQYF.

This clone occurred once. This chain connects TRBV18 to TRBJ1-2; tentative D call: TRBD1 (5 bases). Germline loops: CDR1 KGHSH, CDR2 LQKENI. The V and J ends lost 2 bases and 2 bases respectively, with 18 bases between them. CDR3 length: 17 residues. CDR3 coding DNA: TGTGCCAGCTCACCAAGATATCAGGGAGGTTCAAACTATGGCTACACCTTC. Translating it yields CASSPRYQGGSNYGYTF.

The rearrangement uses TRBV12-5 and TRBJ2-7, with D hard to call. This CDR3 has 13 amino acids. The V gene's germline CDR1 is LGHNT and CDR2 FRNRAP. V dropped 3 bases and J dropped 0 bases, with 6 bases sitting between them. CDR3 DNA sequence: TGTGCTAGTGGTTTACGGAGCTCCTACGAGCAGTACTTC. Its translation is CASGLRSSYEQYF.

The rearrangement uses TRBV24-1 and TRBJ2-3; D is possibly TRBD2 (6 bases). In germline, CDR1 is KGHDR, CDR2 SFDVKD. Trimming removed 5 bases at V and 1 base at J, with 9 bases between. The CDR3 sequence is 14 residues long. The CDR3 region has the DNA TGTGCCACCAGTGCGTGGGAGGGCACAGATACGCAGTATTTT. Protein: CATSAWEGTDTQYF.

The genes are TRBV19 and TRBJ2-1; TRBD2 aligns across 11 bases. This CDR3 region has 15 residues. After removal of 5 bases from V and 4 bases from J, the junction contained 4 bases not matched to a gene. In germline, CDR1 is LNHDA, CDR2 SQIVND (reference sequence). CDR3 sequence (DNA): TGTGCCAGTAGTGTACTAGCGGGGGTTTACAATGAGCAGTTCTTC. This gives the protein CASSVLAGVYNEQFF.

This clone showed up just a few times. The chain links TRBV18 to TRBJ1-6; D gene uncertain. The CDR3 covers 15 residues. Germline V gene lookup returns CDR1 KGHSH and CDR2 LQKENI. Trimming left V 4 bases short and J 7 bases short, with 14 bases between. The CDR3, as DNA: TGTGCCAGCTCACTAAGTGGACCGATAAATTCACCCCTCCACTTT. It encodes CASSLSGPINSPLHF.

The CDR3 loop is CASSIGSSSRPPFLETQYF. The CDR3, as DNA: TGTGCCAGTAGTATTGGGAGTAGCTCACGCCCCCCCTTCTTGGAGACCCAGTACTTC. The chain carries TRBV19 and TRBJ2-5, with D tentatively TRBD2 (5 bases). V dropped 3 bases and J dropped 5 bases, with 28 bases sitting between them. The CDR3 is 19 amino acids. Germline loops: CDR1 LNHDA, CDR2 SQIVND (reference sequence). Based on the CDR3 plus reference TRBV19 and TRBJ2-5, the full variable domain is DGGITQSPKYLFRKEGQNVTLSCEQNLNHDAMYWYRQDPGQGLRLIYYSQIVNDFQKGDIAEGYSVSREKKESFPLTVTSAQKNPTAFYLCASSIGSSSRPPFLETQYFGPGTRLLVL.

The genes are TRBV3-1 (or the pseudogene TRBV3-2) and TRBJ1-5; 8 positions match TRBD1. V lost 0 bases and J lost 5; bases outside the gene matches: 12. CDR3 length: 18 residues. Germline V gene sequence: CDR1 LGHDT, CDR2 YNNKEL (reference sequence). In DNA, the CDR3 is TGTGCCAGCAGCCAAGAACACAGGGGGAGGATTCGAGATCAGCCCCAGCATTTT. This codes for CASSQEHRGRIRDQPQHF.

The sample holds a few counts of this clone. The chain uses TRBV10-3 and TRBJ2-2, with TRBD1 as a possible D gene (8 bases). The CDR3 runs to 18 residues. V was clipped by 3 bases and J by 3 bases, with 20 bases between them. Looked up from germline, CDR1 is ENHRY and CDR2 is SYGVKD. CDR3 region: CAISDSDGQGGDTGELFF. Here the CDR3 DNA reads TGTGCCATCAGTGACTCAGACGGACAGGGAGGGGACACCGGGGAGCTGTTTTTT.

The sample holds a few counts of this clone. The chain is built from TRBV7-9 and TRBJ1-6; 8 bases match TRBD1. Germline V gene data show CDR1 as SEHNR and CDR2 as FQNEAQ (reference sequence). V was clipped by 5 bases and J by 8 bases; unmatched bases: 8. There are 15 residues in the CDR3. CDR3 bases: TGTGCCAGCAGCCGAGGGACAGGTACTCATTCACCCCTCCACTTT. Amino acids: CASSRGTGTHSPLHF.

The genes are TRBV5-1 and TRBJ2-2; maybe TRBD1 (5 bases). Looked up from germline, CDR1 is SGHRS and CDR2 is YFSETQ. V was clipped by 0 bases and J by 4 bases, with 10 bases between them. There are 15 residues in the CDR3. The CDR3 DNA follows: TGCGCCAGCAGCTTGGAAGGGGTAGTCACCGGGGAGCTGTTTTTT. Residues: CASSLEGVVTGELFF.

J is TRBJ1-2 and V is TRBV7-2, with no clear D. The CDR3 loop spans 13 amino acids. Per germline, CDR1 SGHTA and CDR2 FQGNSA. Trimming pared 5 bases from V and 11 bases from J, leaving 18 bases between. In nucleotides, the CDR3 is TGTGCCAGCAGCCGTCAAGCCAGTCCGGGGTACACCTTC. This translates into CASSRQASPGYTF.

V gene TRBV7-2 combines with J gene TRBJ2-4; TRBD2 matches 8 bases. Germline CDR1 is SGHTA and CDR2 is FQGNSA. Unmatched junction bases numbered 9, after V lost 2 bases and J lost 0 bases. This CDR3 contains 18 residues. CDR3 in DNA: TGTGCCAGCAGCTTACGTGCTAGCGGGCCCGTAGCCAAAAACATTCAGTACTTC. This gives the protein CASSLRASGPVAKNIQYF.